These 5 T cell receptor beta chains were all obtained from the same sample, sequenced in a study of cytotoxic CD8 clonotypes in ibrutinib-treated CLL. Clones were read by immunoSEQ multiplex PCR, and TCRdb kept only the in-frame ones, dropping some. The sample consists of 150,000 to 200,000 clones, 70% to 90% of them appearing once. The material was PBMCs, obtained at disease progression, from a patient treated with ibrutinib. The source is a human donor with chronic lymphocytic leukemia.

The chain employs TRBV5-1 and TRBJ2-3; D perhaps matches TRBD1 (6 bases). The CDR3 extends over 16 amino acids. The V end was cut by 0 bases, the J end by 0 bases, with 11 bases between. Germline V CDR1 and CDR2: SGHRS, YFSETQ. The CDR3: CASSLVGTSSTDTQYF. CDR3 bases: TGCGCCAGCAGCTTGGTCGGGACAAGCAGCACAGATACGCAGTATTTT.

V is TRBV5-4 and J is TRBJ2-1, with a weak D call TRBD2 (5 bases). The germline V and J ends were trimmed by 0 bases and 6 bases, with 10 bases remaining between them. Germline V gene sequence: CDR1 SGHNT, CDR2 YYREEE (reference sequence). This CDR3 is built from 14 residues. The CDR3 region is CASSLGGRGNEQFF. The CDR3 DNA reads TGTGCCAGCAGCTTGGGTGGGAGAGGCAATGAGCAGTTCTTC.

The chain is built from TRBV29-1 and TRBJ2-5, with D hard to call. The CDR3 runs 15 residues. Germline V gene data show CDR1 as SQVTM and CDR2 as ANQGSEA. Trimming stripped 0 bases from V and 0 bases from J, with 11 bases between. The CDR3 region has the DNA TGCAGCGTTGAAGATCTTAACACAGACCAAGAGACCCAGTACTTC. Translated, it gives CSVEDLNTDQETQYF. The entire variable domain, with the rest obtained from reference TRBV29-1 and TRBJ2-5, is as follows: SAVISQKPSRDICQRGTSLTIQCQVDSQVTMMFWYRQQPGQSLTLIATANQGSEATYESGFVIDKFPISRPNLTFSTLTVSNMSPEDSSIYLCSVEDLNTDQETQYFGPGTRLLVL.

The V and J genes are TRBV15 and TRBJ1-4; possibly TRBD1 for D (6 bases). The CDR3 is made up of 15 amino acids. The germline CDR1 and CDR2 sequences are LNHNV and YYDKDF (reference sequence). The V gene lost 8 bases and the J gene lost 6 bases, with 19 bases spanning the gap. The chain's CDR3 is CATLRGGGRDEKLFF. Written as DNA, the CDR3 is TGTGCCACCCTCAGGGGCGGGGGAAGGGATGAAAAACTGTTTTTT.

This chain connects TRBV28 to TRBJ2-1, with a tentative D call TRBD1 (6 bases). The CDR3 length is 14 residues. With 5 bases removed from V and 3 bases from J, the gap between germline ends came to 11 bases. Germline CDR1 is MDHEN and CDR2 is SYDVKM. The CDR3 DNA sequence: TGTGCCAGCAGTAAGCTAGGGGGCTACAATGAGCAGTTCTTC. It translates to CASSKLGGYNEQFF.